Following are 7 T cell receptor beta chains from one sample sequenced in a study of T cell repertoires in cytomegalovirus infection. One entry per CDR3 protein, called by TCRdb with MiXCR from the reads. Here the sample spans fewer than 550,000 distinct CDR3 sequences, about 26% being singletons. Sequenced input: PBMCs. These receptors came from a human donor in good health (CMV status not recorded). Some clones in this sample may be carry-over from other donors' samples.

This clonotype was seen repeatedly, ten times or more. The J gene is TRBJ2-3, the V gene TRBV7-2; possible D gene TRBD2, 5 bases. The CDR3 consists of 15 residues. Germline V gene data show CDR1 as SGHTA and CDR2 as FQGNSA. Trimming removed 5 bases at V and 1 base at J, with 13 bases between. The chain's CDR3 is CASSRVAMGTDTQYF. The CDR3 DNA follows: TGTGCCAGCAGCCGCGTAGCGATGGGCACAGATACGCAGTATTTT.

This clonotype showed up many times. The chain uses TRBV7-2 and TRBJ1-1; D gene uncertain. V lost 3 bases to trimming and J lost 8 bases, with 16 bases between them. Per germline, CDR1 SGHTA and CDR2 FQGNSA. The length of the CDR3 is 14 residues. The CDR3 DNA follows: TGTGCCAGCAGCTTGGAAGTTAAGACACCAGAAGCTTTCTTT. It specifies CASSLEVKTPEAFF.

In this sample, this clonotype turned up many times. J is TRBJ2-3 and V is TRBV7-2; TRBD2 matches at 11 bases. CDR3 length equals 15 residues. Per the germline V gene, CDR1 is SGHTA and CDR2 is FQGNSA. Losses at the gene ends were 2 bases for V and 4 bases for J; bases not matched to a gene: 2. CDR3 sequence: CASSLSSGRPDTQYF. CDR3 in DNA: TGTGCCAGCAGCTTATCTAGCGGGAGGCCAGATACGCAGTATTTT.

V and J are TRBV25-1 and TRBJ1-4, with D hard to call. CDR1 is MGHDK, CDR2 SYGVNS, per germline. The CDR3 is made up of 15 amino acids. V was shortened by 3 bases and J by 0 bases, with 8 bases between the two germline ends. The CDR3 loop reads CASSDSFATNEKLFF. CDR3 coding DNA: TGTGCCAGCAGTGATTCTTTTGCAACTAATGAAAAACTGTTTTTT.

CDR3 protein: CASSLRGSWTGELFF. The CDR3 region has the DNA TGTGCCAGCAGCTTACGAGGGAGTTGGACCGGGGAGCTGTTTTTT. V is TRBV11-3 and J is TRBJ2-2; D perhaps matches TRBD2 (5 bases). This CDR3 contains 15 residues. Germline lookup yields CDR1 SGHNT and CDR2 YENEEA. V lost 2 bases and J lost 5, with 12 bases in between. Together with reference TRBV11-3 and TRBJ2-2, the CDR3 gives the full variable domain: EAGVVQSPRYKIIEKKQPVAFWCNPISGHNTLYWYLQNLGQGPELLIRYENEEAVDDSQLPKDRFSAERLKGVDSTLKIQPAELGDSAVYLCASSLRGSWTGELFFGEGSRLTVL.

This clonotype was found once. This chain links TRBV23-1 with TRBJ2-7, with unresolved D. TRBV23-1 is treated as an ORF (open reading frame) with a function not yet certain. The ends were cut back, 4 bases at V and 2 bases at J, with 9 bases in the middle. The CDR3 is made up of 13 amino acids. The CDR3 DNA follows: TGCGCCAGCAGTCTAAGGCAGCCCTACGAGCAGTACGTC. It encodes CASSLRQPYEQYV.

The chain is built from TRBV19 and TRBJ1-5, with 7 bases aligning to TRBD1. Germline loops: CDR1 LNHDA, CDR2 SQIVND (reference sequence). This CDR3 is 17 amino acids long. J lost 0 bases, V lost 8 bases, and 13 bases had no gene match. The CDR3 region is CASLTSAGGNSNQPQHF. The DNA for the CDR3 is TGTGCCAGTCTGACGTCGGCAGGGGGTAATAGCAATCAGCCCCAGCATTTT.